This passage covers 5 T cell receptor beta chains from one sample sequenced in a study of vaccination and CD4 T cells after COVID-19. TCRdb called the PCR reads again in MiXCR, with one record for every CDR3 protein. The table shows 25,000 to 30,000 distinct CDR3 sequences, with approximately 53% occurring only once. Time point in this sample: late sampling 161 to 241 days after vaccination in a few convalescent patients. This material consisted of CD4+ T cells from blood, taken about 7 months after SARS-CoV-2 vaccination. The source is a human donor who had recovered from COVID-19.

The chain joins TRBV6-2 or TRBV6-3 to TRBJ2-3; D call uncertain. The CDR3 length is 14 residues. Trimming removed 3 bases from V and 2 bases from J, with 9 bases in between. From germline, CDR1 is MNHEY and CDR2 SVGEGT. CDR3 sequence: CASSYALFTDTQYF. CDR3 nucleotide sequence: TGTGCCAGCAGTTATGCACTTTTCACAGATACGCAGTATTTT.

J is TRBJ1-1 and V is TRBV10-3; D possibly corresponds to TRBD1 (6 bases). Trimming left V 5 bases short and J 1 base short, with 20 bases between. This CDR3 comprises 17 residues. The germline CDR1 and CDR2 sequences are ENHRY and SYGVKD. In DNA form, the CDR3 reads TGTGCCATCAGTCCTATGGGGAGGAAACAGGGGAACACTGAAGCTTTCTTT. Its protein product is CAISPMGRKQGNTEAFF.

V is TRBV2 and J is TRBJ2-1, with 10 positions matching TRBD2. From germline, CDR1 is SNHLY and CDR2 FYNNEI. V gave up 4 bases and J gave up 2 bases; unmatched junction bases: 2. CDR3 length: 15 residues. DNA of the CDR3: TGTGCCAGCAGTGCCACTAGCGGGGCCTACAATGAGCAGTTCTTC. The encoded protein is CASSATSGAYNEQFF.

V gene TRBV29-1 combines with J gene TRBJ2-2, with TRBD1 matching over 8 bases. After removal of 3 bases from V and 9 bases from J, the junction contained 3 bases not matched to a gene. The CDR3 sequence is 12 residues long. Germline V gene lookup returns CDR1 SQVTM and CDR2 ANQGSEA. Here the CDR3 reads CSVEDRVRELFF. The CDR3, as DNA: TGCAGCGTTGAGGACAGGGTTCGGGAGCTGTTTTTT.

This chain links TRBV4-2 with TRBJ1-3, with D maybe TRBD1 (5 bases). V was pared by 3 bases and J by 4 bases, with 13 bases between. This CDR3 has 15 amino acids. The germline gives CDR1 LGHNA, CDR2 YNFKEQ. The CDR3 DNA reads TGTGCCAGCAGCCAGGGATGGGGGTCGGGAAACACCATATATTTT. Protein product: CASSQGWGSGNTIYF.